The rows below give T cell receptor beta chains drawn from one sample of a study of CD8 T cells in ankylosing spondylitis. TCRdb recomputed calls from the 5' RACE reads with MiXCR, one row per CDR3 protein. The repertoire consists of 200,000 to 300,000 distinct CDR3 sequences, with about 10% occurring once and the leading ten covering 2.6%. The sample comprised blood, either unsorted or a sorted T cell fraction (not recorded which). The source is a male donor with ankylosing spondylitis or in good health (not recorded which). CDR3s leave out the opening cysteine and the closing phenylalanine or tryptophan. D genes are given only for firm matches.

D,V,J,CDR3
NA,TRBV20-1,TRBJ2-3,SARARPGPSTDTQY
NA,TRBV24-1,TRBJ2-3,ATSGTGTTDTQY
NA,TRBV20-1,TRBJ2-7,SAPGGLNEQY
NA,TRBV7-9,TRBJ2-2,ASSLEGTGELF
TRBD2,TRBV20-1,TRBJ2-1,SADAGTRSYNEQF
NA,TRBV7-2,TRBJ1-6,ASSRSSYNSPLH
NA,TRBV29-1,TRBJ2-5,SVAGPEETQY
NA,TRBV7-9,TRBJ2-3,ASSLAVGTRTDTQY
TRBD1,TRBV5-1,TRBJ1-5,ASSFDGQGNQPQH
TRBD2,TRBV29-1,TRBJ2-3,SHTGRGITTDTQY
TRBD1,TRBV20-1,TRBJ2-4,SAKGGTGDQVKNIQY
NA,TRBV12-3/TRBV12-4,TRBJ1-5,ASSFGDNQPQH
NA,TRBV12-3/TRBV12-4,TRBJ2-7,ASSFPDIAYEQY
NA,TRBV19,TRBJ1-5,ATLHRGYSNQPQH
TRBD1,TRBV7-9,TRBJ1-6,ASSQQTGGNSPLH
NA,TRBV7-2,TRBJ2-2,ASSSRRTNTGELF
NA,TRBV12-3/TRBV12-4,TRBJ1-2,ASSPGGHNYGYT
TRBD2,TRBV5-8,TRBJ2-1,ASSWGLAGGMGNEQF
NA,TRBV29-1,TRBJ2-7,SVTSGPYEQY
NA,TRBV5-1,TRBJ1-4,ASSSEGRTNEKLF
NA,TRBV6-5,TRBJ2-1,ASSYSRTPHNEQF
NA,TRBV2,TRBJ1-1,ASSEGVGSQAF
NA,TRBV18,TRBJ2-5,ASSPPSAPRETQY
TRBD2,TRBV5-1,TRBJ2-3,ASSLGRLSTDTQY
NA,TRBV21-1,TRBJ2-7,ASSKQDCYEQY
TRBD1,TRBV10-3,TRBJ1-2,ATRDSNYGYT
NA,TRBV5-1,TRBJ1-1,ASSLFKNTEAF
TRBD1,TRBV5-1,TRBJ2-7,ASIFTSGTGEPYEQY
NA,TRBV20-1,TRBJ2-1,SALDSSSYNEQF
TRBD1,TRBV7-2,TRBJ2-7,ASSIQGSLSYEQY
NA,TRBV15,TRBJ1-5,ATSNGATTNQPQH
TRBD1,TRBV6-1,TRBJ1-2,ATLPRQGSSNYGFT
TRBD2,TRBV5-4,TRBJ2-3,ASSRGDYQSTDTQY
TRBD2,TRBV7-2,TRBJ2-1,ASSITSGSKEF
NA,TRBV4-2,TRBJ2-4,ASSQGADTKNIQY
TRBD2,TRBV27,TRBJ2-1,AVSQGLAGARSYNEQF
TRBD1,TRBV5-1,TRBJ2-7,ASSPGQPSYEQY
NA,TRBV30,TRBJ1-3,AWSVAAPYSGNTIY
NA,TRBV20-1,TRBJ2-1,SAVHLFRVDEQF
NA,TRBV28,TRBJ2-1,ASSLPTRRRDHEQF
TRBD1,TRBV2,TRBJ2-7,ASRGLDRGYEQY
NA,TRBV5-1,TRBJ2-3,ASSLTSTDTQY
NA,TRBV25-1,TRBJ1-2,ASGRTAGGYT
NA,TRBV7-9,TRBJ2-3,ASSSARTEEGDTQY
NA,TRBV2,TRBJ1-1,ASSPGASLNTEAF
TRBD1,TRBV12-3/TRBV12-4,TRBJ1-2,ASSPGGTLAFYGYT
NA,TRBV7-2,TRBJ2-6,ASSFAGLGANVLT
NA,TRBV4-1,TRBJ2-3,ASSQGSRLVSTDTQY
NA,TRBV25-1,TRBJ2-2,ASSWGGTGELF
TRBD2,TRBV5-4,TRBJ2-7,ASSSGLAESSYEQY
NA,TRBV10-3,TRBJ1-5,AISGAGDNQPQH
NA,TRBV7-6,TRBJ2-2,ASSSTNTGELF
NA,TRBV6-6,TRBJ2-7,ASSYDGAGGY
TRBD2,TRBV7-9,TRBJ2-1,ASSLVSGGHNEQF
NA,TRBV11-1,TRBJ1-2,ASSPGPVTSYGYT